The 22 T cell receptor beta chains given below trace back to one sample, sequenced in a study of early T cells in non-severe SARS-CoV-2 infection. TCRdb ran MiXCR on the 5' RACE reads and lists one entry per CDR3 protein. The sample includes more than 50,000 distinct CDR3 sequences, 9.5% to 15% of them seen just once. The source material was whole blood. The receptors originated from an adult who was a healthcare worker with PCR-confirmed SARS-CoV-2 infection or an uninfected control (not recorded which).

This clonotype was picked up a small number of times. The V call is TRBV20-1, the J call TRBJ2-7, with TRBD2 as a possible D gene (5 bases). The CDR3 totals 13 residues. Germline V lookup: CDR1 DFQATT, CDR2 SNEGSKA (reference sequence). The V and J ends lost 6 bases and 3 bases respectively, with 15 bases between them. In DNA form, the CDR3 reads TGCAGTGCCAGCGGTGCCATCGACTACGAGCAGTACTTC. This codes for CSASGAIDYEQYF.

This clonotype was picked up many times. The V call is TRBV7-2, the J call TRBJ2-7, with a weak D call TRBD1 (5 bases). CDR1 is SGHTA and CDR2 is FQGNSA in the germline V gene. V was trimmed by 5 bases and J by 2 bases, leaving 19 bases between them. This CDR3 is 16 amino acids long. This chain's CDR3 is CASSPHPTDRTYEQYF. The CDR3 DNA is TGTGCCAGCAGCCCTCATCCGACAGACAGAACCTACGAGCAGTACTTC.

This sequence joins TRBV6-1 and TRBJ2-3; D may be TRBD2 (5 bases). The germline V gene has CDR1 MNHNS and CDR2 SASEGT. V lost 8 bases to trimming and J lost 5 bases, with 17 bases between them. The CDR3 extends over 14 amino acids. The CDR3 sequence: CASSRGSDLDTQYF. The CDR3 coding sequence is TGTGCCAGCTCGAGAGGTAGCGACTTAGATACGCAGTATTTT.

J is TRBJ1-2 and V is TRBV4-2; D call uncertain. In germline, CDR1 is LGHNA, CDR2 YNFKEQ. The CDR3 is 16 residues long. With 1 base removed from V and 1 base from J, the gap between germline ends came to 13 bases. CDR3 in amino acids: CASSQGWEALNYGYTF. CDR3 nucleotide sequence: TGTGCCAGCAGCCAAGGTTGGGAGGCGCTTAACTATGGCTACACCTTC.

The chain links TRBV9 to TRBJ2-1, with 10 bases aligning to TRBD2. The CDR3 spans 16 residues. Per the germline V gene, CDR1 is SGDLS and CDR2 is YYNGEE. Losses at the gene ends were 0 bases for V and 7 bases for J; bases not matched to a gene: 7. The CDR3 coding sequence is TGTGCCAGCAGCGTAGAATGGCTAGCGGGAGAAAATGAGCAGTTCTTC. Residues: CASSVEWLAGENEQFF.

Only a few counts were recorded for this clonotype. The chain is built from TRBV28 and TRBJ1-3, with D unclear. The CDR3 has 14 amino acids. The germline V gene encodes CDR1 MDHEN and CDR2 SYDVKM. Trimming removed 5 bases from V and 9 bases from J, with 17 bases in between. The CDR3 bases are TGTGCCAGCAGTCTCTCGTTTGGGGAACGCACCATATATTTT. This encodes CASSLSFGERTIYF.

V gene TRBV4-1 combines with J gene TRBJ2-5, with 7 positions matching TRBD1. Germline CDR1 reads MGHRA; CDR2 reads YSYEKL. The CDR3 length is 15 residues. V was pared by 1 base and J by 2 bases, with 4 bases of the junction left unmatched. Here the CDR3 reads CASSQGDREQETQYF. The CDR3 region has the DNA TGCGCCAGCAGCCAAGGAGACAGGGAACAAGAGACCCAGTACTTC.

This clonotype was detected many times. V and J are TRBV6-2 or TRBV6-3 and TRBJ2-1, with 9 bases identical to TRBD2. This CDR3 has 17 residues. Germline CDR1 and CDR2: MNHEY and SVGEGT. The trim removed 0 bases at V and 4 bases at J, leaving 7 bases unmatched. CDR3 bases: TGTGCCAGCAGTTACTCGCCCCCTAGCGGGATTTACAATGAGCAGTTCTTC. Protein product: CASSYSPPSGIYNEQFF.

A word on this clonotype: Since a much larger clone is just one base distant, this may be a read error. The gene calls are TRBV11-2 and TRBJ2-1, with D unresolved. From germline, CDR1 is SGHAT and CDR2 FQNNGV. V was pared by 11 bases and J by 0 bases, with 14 bases between. This CDR3 has 14 amino acids. In DNA, the CDR3 is TGTGCCGGCACACGGAGAGGCTCCTACAATGAGCAGTTCTTC. Amino acids: CAGTRRGSYNEQFF. Supplemented by reference TRBV11-2 and TRBJ2-1, the full variable domain reads EAGVAQSPRYKIIEKRQSVAFWCNPISGHATLYWYQQILGQGPKLLIQFQNNGVVDDSQLPKDRFSAERLKGVDSTLKIQPAKLEDSAVYLCAGTRRGSYNEQFFGPGTRLTVL.

This clonotype was found many times. V and J are TRBV19 and TRBJ2-3, with D perhaps given as TRBD1 or TRBD2 (5 bases each). V was trimmed by 6 bases and J by 1 base, leaving 17 bases between them. The CDR3 consists of 16 residues. Germline V gives CDR1 LNHDA, CDR2 SQIVND (reference sequence). CDR3 in amino acids: CASSYGTPQGTDTQYF. The CDR3 bases are TGTGCCAGTAGCTATGGGACCCCCCAGGGCACAGATACGCAGTATTTT. Full variable domain (rest looked up from reference TRBV19 and TRBJ2-3): DGGITQSPKYLFRKEGQNVTLSCEQNLNHDAMYWYRQDPGQGLRLIYYSQIVNDFQKGDIAEGYSVSREKKESFPLTVTSAQKNPTAFYLCASSYGTPQGTDTQYFGPGTRLTVL.

This clonotype was seen only a few times. The V gene is TRBV29-1, the J gene TRBJ2-7; tentatively, D is TRBD1 (5 bases). This CDR3 has 12 amino acids. CDR1 is SQVTM, CDR2 ANQGSEA, per germline. V was shortened by 5 bases and J by 1 base, with 9 bases between the two germline ends. The CDR3 protein is CSVKRGSYEQYF. CDR3 in DNA: TGCAGCGTTAAAAGGGGTTCCTACGAGCAGTACTTC.

This clonotype turned up a few times. This chain uses TRBV14 with TRBJ2-6; D uncertain. V dropped 0 bases and J dropped 0 bases, with 12 bases sitting between them. Germline V gives CDR1 SGHDN, CDR2 FVKESK. This CDR3 is 18 amino acids long. The CDR3 spells CASSQEVRILSGANVLTF. The CDR3 bases are TGTGCCAGCAGCCAAGAGGTTCGAATTCTCTCTGGGGCCAACGTCCTGACTTTC. Filled out from reference TRBV14 and TRBJ2-6, the complete variable domain reads EAGVTQFPSHSVIEKGQTVTLRCDPISGHDNLYWYRRVMGKEIKFLLHFVKESKQDESGMPNNRFLAERTGGTYSTLKVQPAELEDSGVYFCASSQEVRILSGANVLTFGAGSRLTVL.

This clonotype came up a few times. The chain links TRBV30 to TRBJ1-5; D gene ambiguous. This CDR3 comprises 13 residues. Trimming removed 0 bases from V and 7 bases from J, with 10 bases in between. CDR1 is GTSNPN and CDR2 is SVGIG in the germline V gene (reference sequence). The CDR3, as DNA: TGTGCCTGGAGTGTGAGGGAAAACCAGCCCCAGCATTTT. Residues: CAWSVRENQPQHF.

The chain links TRBV4-2 to TRBJ2-5, with TRBD1 identical over 7 bases. With 4 bases clipped from V and 1 base from J, the junction kept 6 bases outside the gene matches. This CDR3 is 15 amino acids long. From germline, CDR1 is LGHNA and CDR2 YNFKEQ. The CDR3 region has the DNA TGTGCCAGCAGCCCCGGACAGGAGCCCCAAGAGACCCAGTACTTC. It translates to CASSPGQEPQETQYF.

This clonotype was recorded a few times. The chain has TRBV7-2 and TRBJ2-7; D perhaps matches TRBD1 (5 bases). V gave up 5 bases and J gave up 3 bases, with 8 bases separating them. The CDR3 spans 12 residues. Germline V CDR1 and CDR2: SGHTA, FQGNSA. The CDR3 spells CASSVGHYEQYF. The CDR3 DNA is TGTGCCAGCAGCGTCGGACACTACGAGCAGTACTTC.

This clonotype was observed a handful of times. The chain joins TRBV18 to TRBJ2-7; 10 nucleotides line up with TRBD1. The CDR3 runs to 16 residues. Germline V CDR1 and CDR2: KGHSH, LQKENI. Germline trimming cut 6 bases from V and 2 bases from J; bases unmatched to any gene: 10. The DNA for the CDR3 is TGTGCCAGCTCGTCCCTACCGGGACAGGGGACCTACGAGCAGTACTTC. It specifies CASSSLPGQGTYEQYF.

The V gene is TRBV20-1, the J gene TRBJ1-6; 9 bases fit TRBD1. V gave up 6 bases and J gave up 9 bases; unmatched junction bases: 6. Germline CDR1 is DFQATT and CDR2 is SNEGSKA (reference sequence). This CDR3 comprises 13 residues. CDR3 nucleotides: TGCAGTGCGAACAGGGGGCTTCGTTCACCCCTCCACTTT. It codes for CSANRGLRSPLHF.

This clonotype was found many times. The chain recombines TRBV28 with TRBJ1-1; 8 bases are shared with TRBD1. The CDR3 runs 14 residues. Per germline, CDR1 MDHEN and CDR2 SYDVKM. The junction had 8 bases not matched to a gene; V was cut back by 6 bases and J by 5 bases. CDR3 DNA: TGTGCCAGCAGAGACCGACAGGGGAGGACTGAAGCTTTCTTT. Protein product: CASRDRQGRTEAFF.

The gene calls are TRBV2 and TRBJ2-2, with 7 nucleotides matching TRBD2. With 7 bases clipped from V and 1 base from J, the junction kept 3 bases outside the gene matches. The length of the CDR3 is 14 residues. Germline CDR1 is SNHLY and CDR2 is FYNNEI. The CDR3 region is CASKGLLNTGELFF. The CDR3 DNA reads TGTGCCAGCAAGGGACTATTGAACACCGGGGAGCTGTTTTTT. Full variable domain (outside the CDR3, taken from reference TRBV2 and TRBJ2-2): EPEVTQTPSHQVTQMGQEVILRCVPISNHLYFYWYRQILGQKVEFLVSFYNNEISEKSEIFDDQFSVERPDGSNFTLKIRSTKLEDSAMYFCASKGLLNTGELFFGEGSRLTVL.

The sample holds many counts of this clonotype. The chain uses TRBV19 and TRBJ2-5, with 8 nucleotides matching TRBD1. CDR1 and CDR2 (germline): LNHDA, SQIVND (reference sequence). The trim removed 0 bases at V and 7 bases at J, leaving 7 bases unmatched. The CDR3 is made up of 15 amino acids. The CDR3: CASSIEVGDRRTQYF. CDR3 in DNA: TGTGCCAGTAGTATAGAGGTAGGGGACAGGCGGACCCAGTACTTC.

This clonotype turned up a few times. J is TRBJ2-1 and V is TRBV6-5, with 7 bases lining up with TRBD2. The length of the CDR3 is 15 residues. Germline-derived CDR1 and CDR2 are MNHEY and SVGAGI. Trimming removed 5 bases from V and 6 bases from J; junction bases left unmatched: 10. Here the CDR3 DNA reads TGTGCCAGCAGTAGGCATCGGGGGGAGAGCAATGAGCAGTTCTTC. Encoded protein: CASSRHRGESNEQFF.

This clonotype appeared a few times. V usage is TRBV20-1 and J usage is TRBJ2-2; D ambiguous. The V end was cut by 2 bases, the J end by 0 bases, with 7 bases between. Germline V CDR1 and CDR2: DFQATT, SNEGSKA (reference sequence). CDR3 length: 14 amino acids. This chain's CDR3 is CSARIRTNTGELFF. The CDR3 nucleotides are TGCAGTGCTAGAATTCGCACGAACACCGGGGAGCTGTTTTTT.